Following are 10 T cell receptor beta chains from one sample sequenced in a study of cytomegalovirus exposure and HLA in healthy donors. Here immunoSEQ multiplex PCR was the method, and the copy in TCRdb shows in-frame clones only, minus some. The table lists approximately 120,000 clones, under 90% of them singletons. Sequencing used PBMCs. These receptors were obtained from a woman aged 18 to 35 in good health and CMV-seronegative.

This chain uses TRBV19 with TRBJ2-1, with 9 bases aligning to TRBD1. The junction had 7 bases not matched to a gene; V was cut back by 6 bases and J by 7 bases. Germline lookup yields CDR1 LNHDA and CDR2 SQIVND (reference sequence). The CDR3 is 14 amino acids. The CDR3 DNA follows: TGTGCCAGTAGAGGGACAGGGACAGGTAATGAGCAGTTCTTC. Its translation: CASRGTGTGNEQFF.

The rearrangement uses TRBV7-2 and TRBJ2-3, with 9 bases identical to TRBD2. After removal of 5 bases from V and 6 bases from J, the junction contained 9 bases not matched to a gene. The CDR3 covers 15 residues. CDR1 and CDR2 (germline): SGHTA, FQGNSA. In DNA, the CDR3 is TGTGCCAGCAGCCCAGTAGCGGGAGTGTCGGATACGCAGTATTTT. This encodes CASSPVAGVSDTQYF.

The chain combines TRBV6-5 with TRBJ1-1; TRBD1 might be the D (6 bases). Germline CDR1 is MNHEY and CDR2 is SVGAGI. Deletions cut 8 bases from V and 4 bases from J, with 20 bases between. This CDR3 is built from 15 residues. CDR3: CASLQTGQGFTEAFF. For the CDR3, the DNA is TGTGCCAGCCTACAGACAGGTCAGGGGTTCACTGAAGCTTTCTTT.

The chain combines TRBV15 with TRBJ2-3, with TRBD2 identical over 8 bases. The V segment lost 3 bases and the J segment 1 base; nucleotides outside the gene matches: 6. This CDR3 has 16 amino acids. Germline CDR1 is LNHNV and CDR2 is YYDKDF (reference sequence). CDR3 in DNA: TGTGCCACCAGCAGCGCCAAGCGGGGGCGCACAGATACGCAGTATTTT. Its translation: CATSSAKRGRTDTQYF.

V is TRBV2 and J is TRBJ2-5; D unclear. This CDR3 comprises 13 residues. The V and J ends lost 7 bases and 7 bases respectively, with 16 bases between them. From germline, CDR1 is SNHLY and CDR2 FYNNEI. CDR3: CASNVGGRGTQYF. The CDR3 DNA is TGTGCCAGCAATGTTGGTGGCCGAGGGACCCAGTACTTC.

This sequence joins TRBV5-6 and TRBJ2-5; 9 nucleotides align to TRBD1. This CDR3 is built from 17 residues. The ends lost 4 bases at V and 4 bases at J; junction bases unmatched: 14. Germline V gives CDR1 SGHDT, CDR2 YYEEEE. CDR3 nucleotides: TGTGCCAGCAGCCGCAAACTTCACAGGGGGCGAGGAGAGACCCAGTACTTC. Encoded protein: CASSRKLHRGRGETQYF.

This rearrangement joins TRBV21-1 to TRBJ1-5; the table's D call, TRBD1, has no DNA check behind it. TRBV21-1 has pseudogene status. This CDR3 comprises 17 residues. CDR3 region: CASSKGGWDRGHQPQHF. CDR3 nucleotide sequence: TGTGCCAGCAGCAAAGGTGGGTGGGACAGGGGTCATCAGCCCCAGCATTTT.

In DNA, the CDR3 is TGCAGCGTTGGTGGAAAAGCGGGTACTCCCAAAAACATTCAGTACTTC. This translates into CSVGGKAGTPKNIQYF. The J gene is TRBJ2-4, the V gene TRBV29-1, with D maybe TRBD2 (6 bases). V was pared by 4 bases and J by 2 bases, with 18 bases between. This CDR3 is 16 amino acids long. The germline gives CDR1 SQVTM, CDR2 ANQGSEA. Complete variable domain (other parts from reference TRBV29-1 and TRBJ2-4): SAVISQKPSRDICQRGTSLTIQCQVDSQVTMMFWYRQQPGQSLTLIATANQGSEATYESGFVIDKFPISRPNLTFSTLTVSNMSPEDSSIYLCSVGGKAGTPKNIQYFGAGTRLSVL.

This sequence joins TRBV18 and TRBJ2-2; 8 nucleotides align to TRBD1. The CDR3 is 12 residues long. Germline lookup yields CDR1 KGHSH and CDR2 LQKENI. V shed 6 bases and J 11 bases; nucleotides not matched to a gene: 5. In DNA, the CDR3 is TGTGCCAGCTCGCAAGGACAGGGAGAGCTGTTTTTT. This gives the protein CASSQGQGELFF.

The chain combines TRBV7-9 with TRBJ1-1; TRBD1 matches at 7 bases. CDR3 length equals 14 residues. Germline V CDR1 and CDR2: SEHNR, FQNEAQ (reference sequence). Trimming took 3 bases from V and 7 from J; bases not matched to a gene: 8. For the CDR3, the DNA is TGTGCCAGCAGCTTCGAGGGGGCAAGAAGTGAAGCTTTCTTT. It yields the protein CASSFEGARSEAFF.